This entry features one T cell receptor (beta chain) sequence. No antigen is known for it. This sample was taken from a study of CD8 T cells in ankylosing spondylitis. General observations from the study: There was a TCR beta motif, made of eight highly homologous variants, that appeared characteristic of ankylosing spondylitis blood.

The CDR3 covers 16 residues. The germline gives CDR1 DFQATT, CDR2 SNEGSKA (reference sequence). Trimming took off 0 bases at V and 5 bases at J, with 19 bases between the two ends. TCR beta libraries were made by quantitative 5'-RACE with molecular barcodes. Each CDR3 protein gets one entry after TCRdb re-called the 5' RACE reads with MiXCR. The data hold roughly 470,000 distinct CDR3 sequences, with roughly a quarter observed a single time. The source of this sequence is a male donor with ankylosing spondylitis. Sequencing input: blood, either unsorted or a sorted T cell fraction (not recorded which). The V call is TRBV20-1, the J call TRBJ1-1; tentatively, D is TRBD1 (6 bases). The CDR3 DNA sequence: TGCAGTGCTAGAGACTTCCGGAGAGGGGGAGGGACTGAAGCTTTCTTT. This gives the protein CSARDFRRGGGTEAFF.